The source of this T cell receptor (beta chain) is a study of blood T cell repertoires in COVID-19. Sequencing was performed with immunoSEQ multiplex PCR; in TCRdb, only in-frame clones are kept and a portion is missing. The sample comprises 150,000 to 180,000 clones, approximately 86% of which are singletons, and 0.63% rests with the top ten. The V gene end was trimmed by 7 bases and the J gene end by 4 bases; junction bases not matched to a gene: 10. This CDR3 region has 14 residues. The germline CDR1 and CDR2 sequences are MDHEN and SYDVKM. The table lists this clone with a count of one. Sequenced: peripheral blood. This clonotype was sampled from a man aged 55-75 years with COVID-19, enrolled during active disease. This rearrangement joins TRBV28 to TRBJ2-7, with TRBD1 identical over 7 bases. The CDR3 protein is CASTPGQQLYEQYF. The CDR3 DNA sequence: TGTGCCAGCACCCCGGGACAGCAGTTGTACGAGCAGTACTTC.